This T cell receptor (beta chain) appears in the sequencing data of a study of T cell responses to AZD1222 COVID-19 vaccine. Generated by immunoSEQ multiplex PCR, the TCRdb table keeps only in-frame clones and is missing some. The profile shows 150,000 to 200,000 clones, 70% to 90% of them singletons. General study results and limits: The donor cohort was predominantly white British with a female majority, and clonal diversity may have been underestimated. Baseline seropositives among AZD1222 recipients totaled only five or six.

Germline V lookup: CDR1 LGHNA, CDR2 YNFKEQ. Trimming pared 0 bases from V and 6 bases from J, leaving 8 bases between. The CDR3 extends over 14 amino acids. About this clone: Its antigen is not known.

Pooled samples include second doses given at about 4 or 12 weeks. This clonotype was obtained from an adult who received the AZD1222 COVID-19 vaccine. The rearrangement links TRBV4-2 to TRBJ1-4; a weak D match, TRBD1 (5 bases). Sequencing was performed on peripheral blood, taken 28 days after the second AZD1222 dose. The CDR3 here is CASSQDWGDEKLFF. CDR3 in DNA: TGTGCCAGCAGCCAAGATTGGGGGGATGAAAAACTGTTTTTT.